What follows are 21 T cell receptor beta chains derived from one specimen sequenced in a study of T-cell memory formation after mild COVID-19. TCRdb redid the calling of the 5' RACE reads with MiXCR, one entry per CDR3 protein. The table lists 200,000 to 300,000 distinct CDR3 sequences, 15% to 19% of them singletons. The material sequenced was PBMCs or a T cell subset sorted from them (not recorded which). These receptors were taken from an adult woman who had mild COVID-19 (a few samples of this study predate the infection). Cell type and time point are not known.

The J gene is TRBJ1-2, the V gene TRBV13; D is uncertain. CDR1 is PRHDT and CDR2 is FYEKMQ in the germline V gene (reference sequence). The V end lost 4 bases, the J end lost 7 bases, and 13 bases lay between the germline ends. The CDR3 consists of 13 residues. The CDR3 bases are TGTGCCAGCAGCTCGACCGTCTCGGGTGGCTACACCTTC. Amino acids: CASSSTVSGGYTF.

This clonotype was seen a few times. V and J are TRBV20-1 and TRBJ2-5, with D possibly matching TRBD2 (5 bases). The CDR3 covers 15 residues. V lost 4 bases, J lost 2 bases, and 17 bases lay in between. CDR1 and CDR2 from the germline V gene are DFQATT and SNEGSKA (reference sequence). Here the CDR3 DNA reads TGCAGTGCTACCCACCCGGCTAGCAGACAAGAGACCCAGTACTTC. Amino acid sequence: CSATHPASRQETQYF.

The CDR3 loop reads CASRMSQLNYEQYF. DNA for the CDR3: TGCGCCAGCAGGATGAGCCAGCTAAACTACGAGCAGTACTTC. This sequence joins TRBV5-1 and TRBJ2-7; D not resolved. Germline V gene lookup returns CDR1 SGHRS and CDR2 YFSETQ. CDR3 length equals 14 residues. V lost 5 bases, J lost 3 bases, and 15 bases lay in between.

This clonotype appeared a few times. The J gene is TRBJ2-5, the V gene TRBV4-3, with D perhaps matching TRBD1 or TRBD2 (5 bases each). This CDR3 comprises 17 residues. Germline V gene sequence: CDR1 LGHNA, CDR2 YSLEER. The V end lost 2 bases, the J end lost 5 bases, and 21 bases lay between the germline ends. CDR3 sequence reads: CASSQLNTGPRMETQYF. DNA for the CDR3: TGCGCCAGCAGCCAATTGAATACGGGACCCCGAATGGAGACCCAGTACTTC.

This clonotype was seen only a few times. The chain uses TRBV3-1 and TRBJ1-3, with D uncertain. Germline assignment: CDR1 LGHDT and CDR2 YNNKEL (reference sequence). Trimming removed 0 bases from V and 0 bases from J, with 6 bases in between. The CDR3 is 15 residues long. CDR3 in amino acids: CASSQERISGNTIYF. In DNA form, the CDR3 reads TGTGCCAGCAGCCAAGAGAGGATCTCTGGAAACACCATATATTTT.

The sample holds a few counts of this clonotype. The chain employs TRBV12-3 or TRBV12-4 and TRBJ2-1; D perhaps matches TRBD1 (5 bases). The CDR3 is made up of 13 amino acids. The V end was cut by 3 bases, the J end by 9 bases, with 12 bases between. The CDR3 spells CASSLAGKAEQFF. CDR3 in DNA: TGTGCCAGCAGTTTGGCAGGGAAGGCTGAGCAGTTCTTC.

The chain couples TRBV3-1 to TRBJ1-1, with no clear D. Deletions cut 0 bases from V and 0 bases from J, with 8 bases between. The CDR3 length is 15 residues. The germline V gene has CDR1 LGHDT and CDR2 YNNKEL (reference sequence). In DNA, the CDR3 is TGTGCCAGCAGCCAAGATGTTGTGTTGAACACTGAAGCTTTCTTT. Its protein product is CASSQDVVLNTEAFF.

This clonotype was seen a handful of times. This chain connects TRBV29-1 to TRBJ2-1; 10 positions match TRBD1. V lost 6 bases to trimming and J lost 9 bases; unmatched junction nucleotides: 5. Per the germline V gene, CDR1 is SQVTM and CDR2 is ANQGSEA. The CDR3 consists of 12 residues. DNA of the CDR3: TGCAGCGTACGACAGGGGGCAGTTGAGCAGTTCTTC. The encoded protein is CSVRQGAVEQFF.

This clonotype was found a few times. The chain's CDR3 is CASSPPGGGWETQYF. CDR3 nucleotides: TGTGCCAGCAGCCCGCCAGGGGGCGGATGGGAGACCCAGTACTTC. The chain joins TRBV12-3 or TRBV12-4 to TRBJ2-5, with 8 bases identical to TRBD1. The CDR3 is made up of 15 amino acids. V shed 6 bases, J shed 5 bases, and the junction held 11 bases outside the gene matches.

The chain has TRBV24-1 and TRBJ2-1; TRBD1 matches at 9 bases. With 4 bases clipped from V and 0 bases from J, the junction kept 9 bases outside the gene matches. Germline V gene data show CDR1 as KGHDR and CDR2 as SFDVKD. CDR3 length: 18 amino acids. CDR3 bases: TGTGCCACCAGTGACCCCAGTGGACAGGGGAGCTCCTACAATGAGCAGTTCTTC. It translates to CATSDPSGQGSSYNEQFF.

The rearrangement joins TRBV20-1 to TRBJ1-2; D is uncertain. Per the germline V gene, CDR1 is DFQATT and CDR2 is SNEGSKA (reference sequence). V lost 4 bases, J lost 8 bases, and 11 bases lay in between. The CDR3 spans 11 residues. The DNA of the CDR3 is TGCAGTGCTATAGATCCGGGGGGCTACACCTTC. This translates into CSAIDPGGYTF.

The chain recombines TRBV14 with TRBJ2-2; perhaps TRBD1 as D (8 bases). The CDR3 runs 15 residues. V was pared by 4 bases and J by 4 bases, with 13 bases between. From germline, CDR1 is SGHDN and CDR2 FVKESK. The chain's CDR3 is CASSRYRGGTGELFF. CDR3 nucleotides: TGTGCCAGCAGCCGATACAGGGGGGGCACCGGGGAGCTGTTTTTT. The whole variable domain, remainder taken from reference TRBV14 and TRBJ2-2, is EAGVTQFPSHSVIEKGQTVTLRCDPISGHDNLYWYRRVMGKEIKFLLHFVKESKQDESGMPNNRFLAERTGGTYSTLKVQPAELEDSGVYFCASSRYRGGTGELFFGEGSRLTVL.

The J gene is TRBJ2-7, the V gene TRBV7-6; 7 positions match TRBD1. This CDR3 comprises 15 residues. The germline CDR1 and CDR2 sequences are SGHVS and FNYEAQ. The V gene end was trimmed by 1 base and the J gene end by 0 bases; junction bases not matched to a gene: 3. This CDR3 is CASSLVGQTSYEQYF. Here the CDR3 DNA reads TGTGCCAGCAGCTTAGTGGGACAGACCTCCTACGAGCAGTACTTC.

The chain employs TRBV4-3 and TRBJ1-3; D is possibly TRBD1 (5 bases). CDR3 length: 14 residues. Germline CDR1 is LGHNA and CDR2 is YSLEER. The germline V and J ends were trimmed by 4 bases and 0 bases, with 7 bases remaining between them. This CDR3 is CASSPQGSGNTIYF. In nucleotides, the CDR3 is TGCGCCAGCAGCCCGCAGGGCTCTGGAAACACCATATATTTT.

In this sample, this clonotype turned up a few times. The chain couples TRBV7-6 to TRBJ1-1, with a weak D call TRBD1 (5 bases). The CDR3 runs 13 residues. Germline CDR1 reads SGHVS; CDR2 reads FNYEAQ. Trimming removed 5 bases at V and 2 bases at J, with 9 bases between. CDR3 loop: CASSHGTNTEAFF. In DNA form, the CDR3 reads TGTGCCAGCAGCCATGGGACTAACACTGAAGCTTTCTTT.

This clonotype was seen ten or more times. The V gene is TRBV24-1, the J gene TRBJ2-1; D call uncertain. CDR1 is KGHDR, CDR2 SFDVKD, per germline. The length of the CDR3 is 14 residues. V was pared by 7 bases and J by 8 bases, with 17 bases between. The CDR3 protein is CATSGPGRWDEQFF. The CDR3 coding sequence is TGTGCCACCAGCGGCCCGGGTCGATGGGATGAGCAGTTCTTC.

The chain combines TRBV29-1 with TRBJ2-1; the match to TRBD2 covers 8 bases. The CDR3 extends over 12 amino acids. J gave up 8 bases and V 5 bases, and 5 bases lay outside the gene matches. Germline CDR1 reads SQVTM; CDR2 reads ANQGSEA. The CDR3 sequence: CSVQRELYEQFF. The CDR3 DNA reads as TGCAGCGTTCAGCGGGAGCTGTATGAGCAGTTCTTC.

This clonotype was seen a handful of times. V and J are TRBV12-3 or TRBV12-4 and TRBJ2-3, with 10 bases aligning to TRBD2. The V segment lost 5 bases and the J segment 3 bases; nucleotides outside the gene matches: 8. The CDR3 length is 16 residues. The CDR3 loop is CASSRLPGLATDTQYF. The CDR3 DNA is TGTGCCAGCAGTCGTTTACCGGGACTAGCGACAGATACGCAGTATTTT.

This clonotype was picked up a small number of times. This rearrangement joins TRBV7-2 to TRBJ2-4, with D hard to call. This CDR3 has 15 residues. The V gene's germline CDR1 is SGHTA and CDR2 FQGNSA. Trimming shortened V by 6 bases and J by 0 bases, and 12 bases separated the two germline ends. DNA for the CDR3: TGTGCCAGCAGTCGGCAGGCCCGAGCCAAAAACATTCAGTACTTC. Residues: CASSRQARAKNIQYF.

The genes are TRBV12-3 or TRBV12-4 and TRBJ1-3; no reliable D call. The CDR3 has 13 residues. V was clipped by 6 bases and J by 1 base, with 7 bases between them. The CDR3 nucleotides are TGTGCCAGCAGAATGGAATCTGGAAACACCATATATTTT. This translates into CASRMESGNTIYF.

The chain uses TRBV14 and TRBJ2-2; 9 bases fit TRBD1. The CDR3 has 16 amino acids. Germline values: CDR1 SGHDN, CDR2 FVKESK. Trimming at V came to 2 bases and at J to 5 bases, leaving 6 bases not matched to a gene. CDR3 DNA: TGTGCCAGCAGCCAAACTCCGGGACAGGGAACCGGGGAGCTGTTTTTT. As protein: CASSQTPGQGTGELFF.